This TCR beta chain stems from a study of immune evolution from preneoplasia to lung adenocarcinoma. Only a few counts were recorded for this clone. V shed 1 base and J shed 4 bases, with 14 bases lying between them. The germline V gene has CDR1 ENHRY and CDR2 SYGVKD. The CDR3 is 16 residues long. TCRdb keeps only in-frame clones here, not all; method: immunoSEQ multiplex PCR. The table has thousands of clones, over 70% seen once. Sample: FFPE adjacent normal lung tissue. The chain couples TRBV10-3 to TRBJ1-5; TRBD1 might be the D (6 bases). The TCR was taken from a person aged 70 to 79 with lung adenocarcinoma. Written as DNA, the CDR3 is TGTGCCATCAGTGAGTTAGGGGGATCGTTAAATCAGCCCCAGCATTTT. It codes for CAISELGGSLNQPQHF.